The clone carrying this TCR beta chain occurred once. The CDR3 is 15 amino acids. J gave up 2 bases and V 4 bases, and 4 bases lay outside the gene matches. Germline V lookup: CDR1 LNHDA, CDR2 SQIVND (reference sequence). This specimen belongs to a study of blood T cell repertoires in COVID-19. On the study more broadly: Samples of COVID-19 (acute and convalescent) were obtained from the United States, Italy and Spain. T cells, B-cell-depleted T cells, or PBMCs supplied cDNA or gDNA.

In the original analysis: How many nucleated cells were present was estimated from reference gene primer amplification. Clones were read by immunoSEQ multiplex PCR, and TCRdb kept only the in-frame ones, dropping some. The V and J calls and the clone size are those of that table, but D and trimming were determined from the DNA. This table holds about 46,000 clones, around 80% found once. The chain employs TRBV19 and TRBJ2-7; TRBD2 agrees at 11 bases. The TCR sequence derives from a woman of 80 years or more with acute or convalescent COVID-19. The sample consisted of peripheral blood. The CDR3 protein is CASSTLAGGPYEQYF. CDR3 nucleotides: TGTGCCAGTAGTACCCTAGCGGGGGGTCCCTACGAGCAGTACTTC.